This TCR beta chain came from a study of identical twins. Germline CDR1 is SQVTM and CDR2 is ANQGSEA. The germline V and J ends were trimmed by 6 bases and 9 bases, with 9 bases remaining between them. The CDR3 has 10 residues. This clonotype was recorded a few times. Its specificity is not known. Study-wide findings and caveats: With abundant cord blood beta clonotypes, insertions were fewer; memory repertoires showed no such pattern. Out-of-frame TCR alpha sharing in monozygotic twins exceeded recombination model predictions. Where out-of-frame alpha sequences were twin-shared, they showed excess low generation probability.

TCRdb redid the calling of the 5' RACE reads with MiXCR, one entry per CDR3 protein. The table records over 550,000 distinct CDR3 sequences, just over 7% of them present only once. The data also belong to a second study, concerning yellow fever vaccine responses in identical twins.

This sequence joins TRBV29-1 and TRBJ2-1, with D unclear. Sequenced: PBMCs. This receptor was obtained from a woman aged 18-30 years in good health. DNA for the CDR3: TGCAGCGTCCTTTCGGGTGAGCAGTTCTTC. The encoded protein is CSVLSGEQFF.